This TCR beta chain was found in a study of cytomegalovirus exposure and HLA in healthy donors. Germline V gives CDR1 MDHEN, CDR2 SYDVKM. The CDR3 length is 15 residues. Trimming cost V 1 base and J 5 bases, with 15 bases left between them. The PCR used 60 Vbeta and 13 Jbeta primers. Using immunoSEQ multiplex PCR, the repertoire was profiled, and TCRdb retains in-frame clones only, with some absent. Here the sample spans around 200,000 clones, around 83% being singletons. The V and J genes are TRBV28 and TRBJ2-7; tentative D call: TRBD2 (6 bases). The sequencing sample was made of PBMCs. This receptor was identified in a woman aged 18 to 35 in good health and CMV-seronegative. The chain's CDR3 is CASSLLTSPVNEQYF. The CDR3 bases are TGTGCCAGCAGTTTATTGACTAGTCCGGTAAACGAGCAGTACTTC.